A selection of T cell receptor beta chains follows, all from one sample in a study of technical replicates of blood from four donors. This table comes from immunoSEQ multiplex PCR, and its TCRdb copy is limited to in-frame clones, with some not included. The sample carries around 80,000 clones, around 94% recorded once. Sequenced: T cells isolated from PBMCs. These receptors all come from a human donor in good health. CDR3s include the opening cysteine and the closing phenylalanine or tryptophan. The D gene is left open where the match is weak. The size entry is marked missing in some rows and otherwise reads once, few, many or a size class.

v_gene	j_gene	d_gene	abundance	CDR3nt	CDR3aa
TRBV6-1	TRBJ1-1	TRBD1	-	TGTGCCAGCAGTACAGGGGGCCCTGAAGCTTTCTTT	CASSTGGPEAFF
TRBV19	TRBJ2-1	TRBD2	-	TGTGCCAGTAGGAGCGGGAGGGCCTACAATGAGCAGTTCTTC	CASRSGRAYNEQFF
TRBV27	TRBJ2-2	TRBD2	-	TGTGCCAGCAGTTTAGGGCCCGGGGGGAGTGGACGGGAGCTGTTTTTT	CASSLGPGGSGRELFF
TRBV29-1	TRBJ2-7	TRBD2	-	TGCAGCGCAGGACCGGGACTAACCTACGAGCAGTACTTC	CSAGPGLTYEQYF
TRBV4-1	TRBJ2-1	TRBD2	-	TGCGCCAGCAGCCATTATAGCGGGAGAGAGAACAATGAGCAGTTCTTC	CASSHYSGRENNEQFF
TRBV10-2	TRBJ1-1	-	-	TGCGCCAGCAGTGCTAGAAGTGACGGAGGCACTGAAGCTTTCTTT	CASSARSDGGTEAFF
TRBV21-1	TRBJ2-7	-	few	TGTGCCAGCAGCAAAGGCATAGGGACTAGCCGAGGGTCCTACGAGCAGTACTTC	CASSKGIGTSRGSYEQYF
TRBV2	TRBJ1-4	-	-	TGTGCCAGCTTACGCAGCGGGGCAACTAATGAAAAACTGTTTTTT	CASLRSGATNEKLFF
TRBV4-1	TRBJ2-7	TRBD1	-	TGCGCCAGCAGCCGCGGACAGGGATACGAGCAGTACTTC	CASSRGQGYEQYF
TRBV27	TRBJ1-2	-	-	TGTGCCAGCAGCCTCAACAGGGAAACTGGCTACACCTTC	CASSLNRETGYTF
TRBV4-1	TRBJ2-3	-	-	TGCGCCAGCAGCCAAGCGTCAAGACTAGTGGCAGATACGCAGTATTTT	CASSQASRLVADTQYF
TRBV7-9	TRBJ2-5	-	-	TGTGCCATACTTAGAGAGACCCAGTACTTC	CAILRETQYF
TRBV10-3	TRBJ2-5	-	-	TGTGCCATCGGACAGCGGCTGGAGACCCAGTACTTC	CAIGQRLETQYF
TRBV15	TRBJ1-5	TRBD1	-	TGTGCCACCAGCAGAGTGGGACAGGAGGGGAGCCAGCCCCAGCATTTT	CATSRVGQEGSQPQHF
TRBV4-3	TRBJ2-7	-	-	TGCGCCAGCAGCCAAGATCCGAGGGAGCGGATTTACGAGCAGTACTTC	CASSQDPRERIYEQYF
TRBV4-1	TRBJ2-7	-	-	TGCGCCAGCAGCCACGTGGTTCTAGCGTGGGAGGGGGGCGAGCAGTACTTC	CASSHVVLAWEGGEQYF